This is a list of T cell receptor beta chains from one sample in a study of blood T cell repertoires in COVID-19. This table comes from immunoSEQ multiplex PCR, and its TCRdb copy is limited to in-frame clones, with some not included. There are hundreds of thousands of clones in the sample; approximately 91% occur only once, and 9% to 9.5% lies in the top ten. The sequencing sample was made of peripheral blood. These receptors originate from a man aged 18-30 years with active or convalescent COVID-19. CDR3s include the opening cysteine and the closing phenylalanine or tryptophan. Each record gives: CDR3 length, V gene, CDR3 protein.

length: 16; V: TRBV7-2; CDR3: CASSLTAGAVQETQYF
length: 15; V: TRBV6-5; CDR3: CASSLGRSKTYEQYF
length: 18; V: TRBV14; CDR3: CASSQDILAEIMNTEAFF
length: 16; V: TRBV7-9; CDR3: CASSHPPGGPSYEQYF
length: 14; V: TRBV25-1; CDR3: CASSEAGQGETQYF
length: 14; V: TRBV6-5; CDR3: CASVQLDRAHEQYF
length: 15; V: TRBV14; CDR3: CANPTTGAGNQPQHF
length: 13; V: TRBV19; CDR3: CASGGLGMKMAFF
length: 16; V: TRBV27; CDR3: CASRRDYVGSQETQYF
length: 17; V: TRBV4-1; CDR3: CASSQEEFGGSNQPQHF
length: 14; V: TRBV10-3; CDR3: CATADRGLVEKLFF
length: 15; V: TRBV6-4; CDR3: CASSGGQLSSYEQYF
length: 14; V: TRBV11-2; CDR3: CASSLVGLGETQYF
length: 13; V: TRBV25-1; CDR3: CASSSGEVNEQFF
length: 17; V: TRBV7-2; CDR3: CASSLVWAGGGTDTQYF
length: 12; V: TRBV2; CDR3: CASSDSGTGKLF
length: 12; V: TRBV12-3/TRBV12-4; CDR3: CASSFVGNTIYF
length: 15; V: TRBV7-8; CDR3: CASSLGRGRNEKLFF
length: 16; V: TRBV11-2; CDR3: CASSLDLAGAADTQYF
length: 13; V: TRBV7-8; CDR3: CASGPGGRHGYTF
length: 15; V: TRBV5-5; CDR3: CASSWQPGSSYEQYF
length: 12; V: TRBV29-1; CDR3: CSVGGLSPEAFF
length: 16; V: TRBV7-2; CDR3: CASSGTRRTSTDTQYF
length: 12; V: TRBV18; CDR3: CASSPATGELFF
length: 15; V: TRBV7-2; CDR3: CASSLGQGAGQPQHF
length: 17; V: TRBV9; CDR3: CASSAEGKGQRDEKLFF
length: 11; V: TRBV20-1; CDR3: CSGQDSYEQYF
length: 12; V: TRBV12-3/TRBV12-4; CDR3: CASGDLSQPQHF
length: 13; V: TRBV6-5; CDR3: CASGRTLKYEQYF
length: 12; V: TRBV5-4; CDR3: CASSSPISEQYF
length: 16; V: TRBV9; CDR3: CASSVEVRGKQETQYF
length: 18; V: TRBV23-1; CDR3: CARAPGLAGGIGTDTQYF
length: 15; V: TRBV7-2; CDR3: CASSFKWGLYNEQFF
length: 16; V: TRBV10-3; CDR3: CAISAGGQSSYNEQFF
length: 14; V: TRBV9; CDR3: CASSDGLHNQPQHF
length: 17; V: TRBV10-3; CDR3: CAISQGPRGSTNEKLFF
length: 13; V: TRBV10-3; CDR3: CATLTGGNSPLHF
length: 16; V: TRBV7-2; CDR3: CASRVPGTGRIYGYTF
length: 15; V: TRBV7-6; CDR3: CASSLLAGGHNEQFF